A selection of T cell receptor beta chains follows, all from one sample in a study of control samples from healthy donors and cancer patients. Some clones are missing from TCRdb's copy, which holds only in-frame ones; the method was immunoSEQ multiplex PCR. The sample has about 110,000 clones; around nine tenths are singletons. Specimen: PBMCs. Receptor source: a woman in her sixties with lung cancer. CDR3s include the opening cysteine and the closing phenylalanine or tryptophan. The order of the fields is D gene, V gene, clone size, J gene, CDR3 DNA, CDR3 protein. A D gene is named only where the DNA matches it firmly. For some rows the clone size is stated as once, few or many, or as a class when expanded; others skip it.

>NA|TRBV5-4|NA|TRBJ1-5
TGTGCCAGCAGCTTGATGGGGGCAGGGAATCAGCCCCAGCATTTT
CASSLMGAGNQPQHF
>NA|TRBV6-2/TRBV6-3|NA|TRBJ1-5
TGTGCCAGCAGTTACACAAATAGCAATCAGCCCCAGCATTTT
CASSYTNSNQPQHF
>NA|TRBV11-1|NA|TRBJ2-3
TGTGCCAGCAGCTTAACGGACAGTTCTAGCACAGATACGCAGTATTTT
CASSLTDSSSTDTQYF
>NA|TRBV2|few|TRBJ2-1
TGTGCCAGCACCGACACCCGATTCGGGGATGAGCAGTTCTTC
CASTDTRFGDEQFF
>NA|TRBV6-2/TRBV6-3|NA|TRBJ2-3
TGTGCCAGCAGTTACATGACTCCCTCCCGTACGCAGTATTTT
CASSYMTPSRTQYF
>TRBD2|TRBV6-2/TRBV6-3|NA|TRBJ2-3
TGTGCCAGCAGTTACTCTTACGGGGGGGATGAAGATACGCAGTATTTT
CASSYSYGGDEDTQYF
>TRBD1|TRBV19|NA|TRBJ2-7
TGTGCCAGTAGTCAGCGGACAGGGTCCTACGAGCAGTACTTC
CASSQRTGSYEQYF
>TRBD1|TRBV7-9|NA|TRBJ1-1
TGTGCCAGCAGCTCCAGGGGGGGACAAATGAACACTGAAGCTTTCTTT
CASSSRGGQMNTEAFF
>TRBD2|TRBV11-2|NA|TRBJ2-5
TGTGCCAGCAGCTTAGGGTTACTAGCGGGACGAGAGACCCAGTACTTC
CASSLGLLAGRETQYF
>TRBD1|TRBV7-2|NA|TRBJ2-6
TGTGCCAGCAGCTTTCCGGGACAGGGGGTCTCTGGGGCCAACGTCCTGACTTTC
CASSFPGQGVSGANVLTF
>TRBD1|TRBV19|NA|TRBJ2-5
TGTGCCAGTAGTGCCCTCCCGGGACAGGGAACGGGAGAGACCCAGTACTTC
CASSALPGQGTGETQYF
>NA|TRBV19|NA|TRBJ2-2
TGTGCCAGTAGTCGCCAGGCGGAAACCGGGGAGCTGTTTTTT
CASSRQAETGELFF
>NA|TRBV2|NA|TRBJ1-5
TGTGCCAGCAGCCCTCAGGGTTCTCAGCCCCAGCATTTT
CASSPQGSQPQHF
>NA|TRBV2|NA|TRBJ1-1
TGTGCCAGCAGTGAGAGCGCGAACACTGAAGCTTTCTTT
CASSESANTEAFF